One and the same sample provided the 26 T cell receptor beta chains below, sequenced in a study of tumor and adjacent non-tumor tissue in lung cancer (dated by TCRdb to the late 2010s). Bulk unsorted tissue served as the source for RNA extraction, and RNA quality was assessed using a NanoDrop ND-1000 and an Agilent 2100. Distant non-tumor tissue taken more than 3 cm from the tumor edge was used as the normal lung sample. The library came from multiplex PCR. The reads were generated on an Illumina HiSeq 2500. TCRbeta libraries were constructed through three rounds of nested PCR with primers (Table S4) according to protocols adapted from ARM-PCR. The raw public data were reprocessed by TCRdb itself: fastp quality trimming at Q25, MiXCR clonotype calling, in-frame beta chains only. Rows are unified per CDR3 protein, each entry keeping the most common DNA and genes. Across this sample there are roughly 74,000 distinct CDR3 sequences, with more than 65% seen only once. Jointly, the top ten make up roughly 37% of the sample.

The sequencing sample was made of distant non-tumor lung tissue. The receptors stem from a man aged 65 to 79 with non-small cell lung cancer.

On this clonotype: Its ends do not fully match the called genes, so a read error is possible. The J gene is TRBJ1-6, the V gene TRBV11-3; D is unclear. The CDR3 runs to 16 residues. Per germline, CDR1 SGHNT and CDR2 YENEEA. CDR3 nucleotide sequence: TGTACCAGCAGTTCCCTTCCGGGAAAAGAAGGATCACCCTTCCACTTT. The encoded protein is CTSSSLPGKEGSPFHF.

The genes are TRBV6-1 and TRBJ2-5; D is unresolved. The CDR3 length is 15 residues. CDR1 and CDR2 (germline): MNHNS, SASEGT. V gave up 6 bases and J gave up 5 bases, with 19 bases separating them. CDR3 nucleotide sequence: TGTGCCAGCAGAGAAAGCGCTGCGTGGTGGGAGACCCAGTACTTC. It yields the protein CASRESAAWWETQYF.

Remarks on this clonotype: A much bigger clone sits one base away, suggesting this may be a read error. The chain recombines TRBV28 with TRBJ1-5; D perhaps matches TRBD1 (6 bases). From germline, CDR1 is MDHEN and CDR2 SYDVKM. The CDR3 consists of 12 residues. CDR3 sequence: CASSGGNQPQQF. CDR3 nucleotide sequence: TGTGCCAGCAGCGGGGGCAATCAGCCCCAGCAATTT.

A few counts support this clonotype. The chain employs TRBV7-8 and TRBJ2-3; D uncertain. CDR3 size: 15 residues. CDR1 is SGHVS, CDR2 FQNEAQ, per germline. Between the trimmed V and J ends, which lost 1 base and 3 bases, there was a span of 11 bases. The CDR3 is CASSLGSRPTDTQYF. CDR3 coding DNA: TGTGCCAGCAGCTTAGGCAGCCGCCCAACAGATACGCAGTATTTT.

In the case of this clonotype: This is likely a read error, given that the CDR3 carries no conserved phenylalanine or tryptophan at its end. The CDR3 loop is CASSFRDRTLNTGAFS. Here the CDR3 DNA reads TGTGCCAGCAGCTTCCGGGACCGAACCCTGAACACTGGTGCTTTCTCT. The chain uses TRBV11-3 and TRBJ1-1; D perhaps matches TRBD1 (5 bases). This CDR3 is built from 16 residues. Germline V gene sequence: CDR1 SGHNT, CDR2 YENEEA. Trimming removed 3 bases from V and 11 bases from J, with 25 bases in between.

In the case of this clonotype: An end of the junction differs from the germline gene, which may be a read error. The V gene is TRBV20-1, the J gene TRBJ2-7; tentatively, D is TRBD1 (6 bases). The CDR3 sequence is 14 residues long. The germline gives CDR1 DFQATT, CDR2 SNEGSKA (reference sequence). In DNA form, the CDR3 reads TGCAGTGCAGACGCCCTAACAGGGTCCTACGAGCAGTATTTC. This gives the protein CSADALTGSYEQYF.

The V gene is TRBV4-1, the J gene TRBJ2-7, with 12 bases aligning to TRBD2. Germline V gene lookup returns CDR1 MGHRA and CDR2 YSYEKL. The CDR3 extends over 16 amino acids. The CDR3 DNA reads TGCATCAGCAGTCGGACACTAGCGGGAGGAGGGGACGAGCAGTACTTC. It encodes CISSRTLAGGGDEQYF.

This chain connects TRBV11-2 to TRBJ1-6; TRBD1 might be the D (5 bases). Per germline, CDR1 SGHAT and CDR2 FQNNGV. The CDR3 has 18 amino acids. The CDR3 sequence: CANSARAGASSYNSPLHF. The CDR3 region has the DNA TGTGCTAACAGCGCCAGGGCCGGGGCTTCGTCCTATAATTCACCCCTCCACTTT. The whole variable domain, remainder taken from reference TRBV11-2 and TRBJ1-6, is EAGVAQSPRYKIIEKRQSVAFWCNPISGHATLYWYQQILGQGPKLLIQFQNNGVVDDSQLPKDRFSAERLKGVDSTLKIQPAKLEDSAVYLCANSARAGASSYNSPLHFGNGTRLTVT.

The chain couples TRBV6-5 to TRBJ1-4, with D uncertain. V lost 1 base, J lost 8 bases, and 17 bases lay in between. The CDR3 spans 16 residues. Germline V gene data show CDR1 as MNHEY and CDR2 as SVGAGI. CDR3 loop: CASSYWSATGEEKLFF. Written as DNA, the CDR3 is TGTGCCAGCAGTTACTGGTCTGCGACCGGAGAGGAAAAACTGTTTTTT.

Within the sample, this clonotype is medium-sized. The chain combines TRBV29-1 with TRBJ1-4; D is unclear. The CDR3 is made up of 13 amino acids. The V gene's germline CDR1 is SQVTM and CDR2 ANQGSEA. Deletions cut 0 bases from V and 13 bases from J, with 15 bases between. The CDR3 region is CSVEDPKAGGLFF. Here the CDR3 DNA reads TGCAGCGTTGAAGATCCCAAGGCAGGTGGACTGTTTTTT.

As to this clonotype: A read error is possible here, since a much larger clone lies one base away. This rearrangement joins TRBV7-9 to TRBJ2-3; 14 nucleotides line up with TRBD2. Germline V gives CDR1 SEHNR, CDR2 FQNEAQ (reference sequence). This CDR3 has 16 amino acids. The CDR3 bases are TGTGTCAGCAGTGGACTAGCGGGGGGCGGGACAGATACGCAGTATTTT. Its protein product is CVSSGLAGGGTDTQYF.

For this clonotype: At one end the junction does not follow the germline gene, possibly because of a read error. V usage is TRBV10-3 and J usage is TRBJ1-6, with TRBD1 as a possible D gene (6 bases). The CDR3 is 16 amino acids. Germline V lookup: CDR1 ENHRY, CDR2 SYGVKD. The CDR3 sequence: CVTAPFNRDNNLPLHF. The CDR3 bases are TGTGTCACTGCACCCTTCAACAGGGATAATAATTTACCCCTCCACTTT.

Turning to this clonotype: A much larger clone sits a single nucleotide away, making a read error possible. This chain uses TRBV4-1 with TRBJ2-1; TRBD1 aligns across 7 bases. The V gene end was trimmed by 2 bases and the J gene end by 3 bases; junction bases not matched to a gene: 4. This CDR3 has 15 residues. Germline lookup yields CDR1 MGHRA and CDR2 YSYEKL. CDR3 bases: TGCGCCAGCAGCCAACCGGGACAGCTCTACAATGAGCAGTTCTTC. Translation gives CASSQPGQLYNEQFF.

A remark on this clonotype: The conserved final phenylalanine or tryptophan is absent from the CDR3, which likely points to a read error. The rearrangement joins TRBV28 to TRBJ1-6; 9 positions agree with TRBD1. This CDR3 region has 15 residues. Germline assignment: CDR1 MDHEN and CDR2 SYDVKM. The junction had 8 bases not matched to a gene; V was cut back by 4 bases and J by 10 bases. The CDR3 DNA reads as TGTGCCAGCAGTTCAGAACAGGGGGCTGGATCACCCCTCCACTCT. Amino acid sequence: CASSSEQGAGSPLHS.

As for this clonotype: Sequence at one end of the junction differs from germline and may be a read error. The rearrangement links TRBV28 to TRBJ1-2; 8 bases are shared with TRBD1. The CDR3 extends over 17 amino acids. Germline CDR1 reads MDHEN; CDR2 reads SYDVKM. CDR3 amino acids: CASSLLSGTGGTRGYSF. The CDR3 coding sequence is TGTGCCAGCAGTTTATTATCGGGCACAGGGGGTACTCGTGGCTACAGCTTC.

This clonotype was recorded only once. The junction does not match germline at one end; this may be a read error. This chain connects TRBV11-2 to TRBJ2-2; a weak D match, TRBD2 (5 bases). The CDR3 has 16 amino acids. The V gene's germline CDR1 is SGHAT and CDR2 FQNNGV. CDR3 sequence (DNA): TGTGCCAACAACTTAGTGGGCACAGAGGTTGCCGGGGAGTTGTTTTTT. This gives the protein CANNLVGTEVAGELFF.

On this clonotype itself: At one end, the junction sequence differs from germline, possibly due to a read error. This chain connects TRBV5-1 to TRBJ2-5; TRBD1 matches at 7 bases. The CDR3 is made up of 14 amino acids. CDR1 is SGHRS and CDR2 is YFSETQ in the germline V gene. The CDR3 sequence: CASSSGQTQETQYF. The CDR3 nucleotides read TGCGCCAGCAGCTCGGGACAGACCCAAGAGACCCAATACTTC.

To note about this clonotype: At one end the junction does not follow the germline gene, possibly because of a read error. The chain uses TRBV14 and TRBJ1-2; D ambiguous. Germline V gives CDR1 SGHDN, CDR2 FVKESK. The CDR3 length is 14 residues. CDR3 in DNA: TGTGCCTGCAGCCAAGGGATATCCAACTATGGCTACACCTTC. It specifies CACSQGISNYGYTF.

Comments on this clonotype: A single base separates this from a much larger clone, so it may be a read error. The chain recombines TRBV5-1 with TRBJ1-6, with D hard to call. V shed 4 bases and J shed 9 bases, with 14 bases lying between them. CDR1 and CDR2 (germline): SGHRS, YFSETQ. This CDR3 has 14 amino acids. CDR3 loop: CASSLDLWSSPLHF. Written as DNA, the CDR3 is TGCGCCAGCAGCCTGGATCTATGGAGTTCACCCCTCCACTTT. The complete variable domain, with remaining parts taken from reference TRBV5-1 and TRBJ1-6, reads KAGVTQTPRYLIKTRGQQVTLSCSPISGHRSVSWYQQTPGQGLQFLFEYFSETQRNKGNFPGRFSGRQFSNSRSEMNVSTLELGDSALYLCASSLDLWSSPLHFGNGTRLTVT.

As regards this clonotype: At one end the junction does not follow the germline gene, possibly because of a read error. The chain is built from TRBV11-2 and TRBJ2-5; a weak D match, TRBD2 (7 bases). The germline CDR1 and CDR2 sequences are SGHAT and FQNNGV. The CDR3 consists of 12 residues. This CDR3 is CTSSWGGETEYF. Written as DNA, the CDR3 is TGTACCAGCAGCTGGGGGGGCGAGACCGAGTACTTC.

With respect to this clonotype: The germline gene is not matched at one end of the junction; a read error may be the cause. J is TRBJ2-2 and V is TRBV11-2; the D gene is possibly TRBD1 (6 bases). The length of the CDR3 is 16 residues. Germline lookup yields CDR1 SGHAT and CDR2 FQNNGV. As DNA, the CDR3 is TGTGCCAGCAGCTTACTGGGCACAGGGTTTGCCGGGGAGCAGTTTTTT. Residues: CASSLLGTGFAGEQFF. Using reference TRBV11-2 and TRBJ2-2 for the parts outside the CDR3, the full variable domain is EAGVAQSPRYKIIEKRQSVAFWCNPISGHATLYWYQQILGQGPKLLIQFQNNGVVDDSQLPKDRFSAERLKGVDSTLKIQPAKLEDSAVYLCASSLLGTGFAGEQFFGEGSRLTVL.

In this sample, this clonotype turned up many times. V is TRBV6-2 or TRBV6-3 and J is TRBJ2-1; D is possibly TRBD2 (6 bases). The length of the CDR3 is 15 residues. The V end lost 0 bases, the J end lost 9 bases, and 15 bases lay between the germline ends. CDR1 is MNHEY and CDR2 is SVGEGT in the germline V gene. This chain's CDR3 is CASSYSKPGSGEQFF. As DNA, the CDR3 is TGTGCCAGCAGTTACTCGAAACCGGGTAGCGGTGAGCAGTTCTTC.

A word on this clonotype: An end of the junction does not agree with germline; a read error may underlie this. The chain couples TRBV5-5 to TRBJ1-1, with TRBD1 as a possible D gene (5 bases). Looked up from germline, CDR1 is SGHKS and CDR2 is YYEKEE (reference sequence). This CDR3 has 14 amino acids. The CDR3 sequence is CPSSLAGPGTEAFF. The DNA of the CDR3 is TGTCCCAGCAGCCTGGCAGGGCCGGGCACTGAAGCTTTCTTT.

Of note for this clonotype: Possible read error: a much larger clone is one base away. The chain combines TRBV6-5 with TRBJ1-5; D not certain. The V gene's germline CDR1 is MNHEY and CDR2 SVGAGI. The CDR3 extends over 13 amino acids. CDR3: CTSSYTLNQPQHF. As DNA, the CDR3 is TGTACCAGCAGTTACACCTTAAATCAGCCCCAGCATTTT.

The chain is built from TRBV5-4 and TRBJ2-3; no firm D call. The CDR3 runs 15 residues. Germline CDR1 and CDR2: SGHNT and YYREEE (reference sequence). V lost 9 bases and J lost 3, with 20 bases in between. The CDR3 DNA is TGTGCCAACATCCTGTCCCAGACACAAACAGATACGCAGTATTTT. It specifies CANILSQTQTDTQYF.

With regard to this clonotype: It may be a read error: a sequence one base away is much more abundant. V usage is TRBV28 and J usage is TRBJ2-1; D is unclear. The CDR3 is 15 residues long. V was pared by 6 bases and J by 2 bases, with 14 bases between. The germline V gene encodes CDR1 MDHEN and CDR2 SYDVKM. The CDR3 protein is CASRVKTKTYNEQFF. Here the CDR3 DNA reads TGTGCCAGCAGGGTTAAGACAAAAACCTACAATGAGCAGTTCTTC.